These 10 T cell receptor beta chains were all obtained from the same sample, sequenced in a study of identical twins. TCRdb processed the 5' RACE reads anew with MiXCR; each CDR3 protein has one entry. The table includes under 800,000 distinct CDR3 sequences, around 20% detected once. This sample was shared with a second study, whose subject was T cells expressing NK-cell markers.

What was sequenced was PBMCs. The receptors were gathered from a young woman in good health.

The rearrangement uses TRBV9 and TRBJ2-7; 10 nucleotides align to TRBD2. J was trimmed by 7 bases and V by 0 bases; bases with no gene match: 10. CDR1 is SGDLS and CDR2 is YYNGEE in the germline V gene. The CDR3 has 16 amino acids. CDR3 DNA: TGTGCCAGCAGCGTAGATGGCCTAGCGGGAGAAGGTGAGCAGTACTTC. Encoded protein: CASSVDGLAGEGEQYF.

This clonotype was counted only a few times. This chain connects TRBV20-1 to TRBJ2-5, with 15 bases identical to TRBD2. V shed 5 bases, J shed 5 bases, and the junction held 18 bases outside the gene matches. Looked up from germline, CDR1 is DFQATT and CDR2 is SNEGSKA (reference sequence). The CDR3 consists of 19 residues. The CDR3 DNA is TGCAGTGCTGGCACCTCCGGGACTAGCGGGAGGAGGGTCGGGGAGACCCAGTACTTC. It encodes CSAGTSGTSGRRVGETQYF.

This clonotype was detected a few times. The rearrangement uses TRBV10-2 and TRBJ2-7; D is unresolved. Germline-derived CDR1 and CDR2 are WSHSY and SAAADI. The V gene lost 2 bases and the J gene lost 0 bases, with 11 bases spanning the gap. The CDR3 length is 15 residues. The CDR3 region has the DNA TGCGCCAGCAGTGAGCCCCTGACGGTCTCCTACGAGCAGTACTTC. This encodes CASSEPLTVSYEQYF.

The chain carries TRBV20-1 and TRBJ2-2; TRBD1 agrees at 8 bases. The CDR3 loop spans 16 amino acids. V was pared by 0 bases and J by 5 bases, with 8 bases of the junction left unmatched. CDR1 is DFQATT, CDR2 SNEGSKA, per germline (reference sequence). The CDR3 DNA follows: TGCAGTGCTAGAGATCATGGGACAGGACCGACCGGGGAGCTGTTTTTT. Translation: CSARDHGTGPTGELFF.

This rearrangement joins TRBV11-2 to TRBJ2-7; 9 bases fit TRBD2. The germline gives CDR1 SGHAT, CDR2 FQNNGV. The CDR3 sequence is 18 residues long. V was pared by 6 bases and J by 3 bases, with 18 bases of the junction left unmatched. The chain's CDR3 is CASRGEGGLAGLFYEQYF. The CDR3 bases are TGTGCCAGCAGGGGGGAGGGGGGTCTAGCGGGATTGTTCTACGAGCAGTACTTC.

This clonotype was seen once. The rearrangement uses TRBV20-1 and TRBJ2-1; D tentatively fits TRBD1 or TRBD2 (5 bases each). Deletions cut 5 bases from V and 4 bases from J, with 12 bases between. Germline V gives CDR1 DFQATT, CDR2 SNEGSKA (reference sequence). CDR3 length: 13 amino acids. Written as DNA, the CDR3 is TGCAGTGCTGGGACGGGTAGTTACAATGAGCAGTTCTTC. Translation gives CSAGTGSYNEQFF.

This clonotype was detected a few times. The J gene is TRBJ2-3, the V gene TRBV12-3 or TRBV12-4; TRBD1 might be the D (6 bases). The CDR3 has 13 residues. The V and J ends lost 4 bases and 7 bases respectively, with 12 bases between them. The CDR3, as DNA: TGTGCCAGCAGTTCACAGGGTTCATATACGCAGTATTTT. Amino acid sequence: CASSSQGSYTQYF.

This clonotype appeared a few times. V is TRBV6-1 and J is TRBJ1-2, with 7 bases matching TRBD1. CDR3 length: 13 amino acids. The germline V gene has CDR1 MNHNS and CDR2 SASEGT. J gave up 8 bases and V 4 bases, and 7 bases lay outside the gene matches. The CDR3 DNA follows: TGTGCCAGCAGTGCCTGGCAGGGGGACGGCTACACCTTC. This sequence encodes CASSAWQGDGYTF.

This clonotype has only a few counts. The V and J genes are TRBV5-1 and TRBJ2-5, with D possibly being TRBD1 or TRBD2 (5 bases each). The germline CDR1 and CDR2 sequences are SGHRS and YFSETQ. V lost 4 bases, J lost 4 bases, and 14 bases lay in between. The CDR3 contains 14 residues. In DNA, the CDR3 is TGCGCCAGCAGCACCGGGACCGTGGGAGAGACCCAGTACTTC. It codes for CASSTGTVGETQYF.

The rearrangement links TRBV7-8 to TRBJ2-5; 10 nucleotides agree with TRBD1. The V gene end was trimmed by 5 bases and the J gene end by 4 bases; junction bases not matched to a gene: 4. This CDR3 is built from 14 residues. The germline V gene encodes CDR1 SGHVS and CDR2 FQNEAQ. The chain's CDR3 is CASSTGTGVETQYF. Here the CDR3 DNA reads TGTGCCAGCAGCACGGGGACAGGGGTAGAGACCCAGTACTTC.